One sample yielded the 29 T cell receptor beta chains listed below, sequenced in a study of T cells after yellow fever vaccination. TCRdb called the 5' RACE reads again in MiXCR, with one record for every CDR3 protein. The table records under 350,000 distinct CDR3 sequences, roughly 4.3% of them present only once. The sample in question was PBMCs, obtained 5 days after the yellow fever booster vaccination. All receptors come from a man between 18 and 35 years old who received the YFV17D yellow fever vaccine.

This clonotype was seen a few times. The gene calls are TRBV29-1 and TRBJ2-7, with TRBD2 as a possible D gene (6 bases). The CDR3 contains 12 residues. The ends were cut back, 7 bases at V and 4 bases at J, with 14 bases in the middle. The germline gives CDR1 SQVTM, CDR2 ANQGSEA. For the CDR3, the DNA is TGCAGCGCGGGGACTGGGTTTTACGAGCAGTACTTC. It encodes CSAGTGFYEQYF.

As for this clonotype: A much larger clone sits a single nucleotide away, making a read error possible. The rearrangement joins TRBV7-2 to TRBJ1-5, with D possibly TRBD1 on 5 matching bases. Germline lookup yields CDR1 SGHTA and CDR2 FQGNSA. The length of the CDR3 is 15 residues. The CDR3 loop reads CASSAPGWGNQPQQF. DNA of the CDR3: TGTGCCAGCAGCGCACCAGGGTGGGGCAATCAGCCCCAGCAATTT.

Ten or more counts support this clonotype. The CDR3 loop is CASSQVLAGGPGGELFF. CDR3 nucleotide sequence: TGCGCCAGCAGCCAAGTATTGGCGGGGGGGCCAGGCGGGGAGCTGTTTTTT. The rearrangement uses TRBV4-3 and TRBJ2-2; 9 positions agree with TRBD2. Looked up from germline, CDR1 is LGHNA and CDR2 is YSLEER. V lost 1 base and J lost 7; bases outside the gene matches: 10. The CDR3 runs to 17 residues.

This chain connects TRBV4-2 to TRBJ2-7, with D hard to call. V gave up 10 bases and J gave up 0 bases, with 13 bases separating them. The CDR3 spans 13 residues. Germline CDR1 is LGHNA and CDR2 is YNFKEQ. CDR3 bases: TGTGCCACCGAGGACGGAAGCTCCTACGAGCAGTACGTC. Protein sequence: CATEDGSSYEQYV.

The chain uses TRBV19 and TRBJ2-7, with a weak D call TRBD2 (6 bases). This CDR3 has 13 amino acids. V lost 3 bases, J lost 5 bases, and 11 bases lay in between. Germline assignment: CDR1 LNHDA and CDR2 SQIVND (reference sequence). CDR3 amino acids: CASSIAGRDEQYF. The CDR3 DNA reads TGTGCCAGTAGTATCGCGGGGCGGGACGAGCAGTACTTC.

This clonotype was seen ten or more times. The gene calls are TRBV10-3 and TRBJ2-7; D uncertain. V was trimmed by 6 bases and J by 2 bases, leaving 8 bases between them. The CDR3 is made up of 12 amino acids. The V gene's germline CDR1 is ENHRY and CDR2 SYGVKD. The chain's CDR3 is CAISSATYEQYF. CDR3 nucleotides: TGTGCCATCAGCTCAGCTACCTACGAGCAGTACTTC.

The V gene is TRBV5-1, the J gene TRBJ2-3; possibly TRBD1 for D (5 bases). The germline V and J ends were trimmed by 4 bases and 5 bases, with 14 bases remaining between them. The CDR3 runs 14 residues. Germline loops: CDR1 SGHRS, CDR2 YFSETQ. The CDR3: CASSAARTLDTQYF. Written as DNA, the CDR3 is TGCGCCAGCAGCGCGGCCCGGACACTAGATACGCAGTATTTT.

The chain combines TRBV6-1 with TRBJ2-1; 10 positions match TRBD2. The V gene end was trimmed by 5 bases and the J gene end by 4 bases; junction bases not matched to a gene: 5. Looked up from germline, CDR1 is MNHNS and CDR2 is SASEGT. The CDR3 runs to 15 residues. The CDR3 reads CASSSAGGGYNEQFF. Written as DNA, the CDR3 is TGTGCCAGCAGTTCAGCGGGGGGGGGATACAATGAGCAGTTCTTC.

The sample holds many counts of this clonotype. The chain recombines TRBV5-1 with TRBJ2-3; D remains ambiguous. The CDR3 spans 14 residues. Germline V gives CDR1 SGHRS, CDR2 YFSETQ. V lost 1 base, J lost 4 bases, and 10 bases lay in between. The CDR3 coding sequence is TGCGCCAGCAGCTTGAAGCAAGGTGCAGATACGCAGTATTTT. Translated: CASSLKQGADTQYF.

The rearrangement joins TRBV4-1 to TRBJ1-4; 9 bases line up with TRBD1. Germline V gene sequence: CDR1 MGHRA, CDR2 YSYEKL. The CDR3 covers 17 residues. V shed 4 bases, J shed 7 bases, and the junction held 13 bases outside the gene matches. CDR3 DNA sequence: TGCGCCAGCAGCCGCGACAGGGGGACCAGCGCTGGTGAAAAACTGTTTTTT. Amino acid sequence: CASSRDRGTSAGEKLFF.

V gene TRBV20-1 combines with J gene TRBJ2-3; no firm D call. The CDR3 spans 12 residues. V lost 5 bases and J lost 2, with 8 bases in between. In germline, CDR1 is DFQATT, CDR2 SNEGSKA (reference sequence). CDR3 protein: CSAQTHTDTQYF. The CDR3 DNA is TGCAGTGCTCAAACCCACACAGATACGCAGTATTTT.

In this sample, this clonotype turned up many times. This chain joins TRBV9 and TRBJ2-3; perhaps D is TRBD1 or TRBD2 (5 bases each). V lost 3 bases to trimming and J lost 11 bases, with 16 bases between them. The CDR3 contains 13 residues. In germline, CDR1 is SGDLS, CDR2 YYNGEE. The DNA for the CDR3 is TGTGCCAGCAGCGATACGGTGGGGGTTGTGCAGTATTTT. Its protein product is CASSDTVGVVQYF.

The chain links TRBV5-1 to TRBJ2-1; D is ambiguous. Between the trimmed V and J ends, which lost 4 bases and 15 bases, there was a span of 20 bases. Looked up from germline, CDR1 is SGHRS and CDR2 is YFSETQ. This CDR3 spans 13 amino acids. As DNA, the CDR3 is TGCGCCAGCAGCCCCAACAGCCCCACTGGTACGTTCTTC. Translating gives CASSPNSPTGTFF.

This clonotype was counted only a few times. V is TRBV20-1 and J is TRBJ2-1; D tentatively fits TRBD1 or TRBD2 (5 bases each). Germline V lookup: CDR1 DFQATT, CDR2 SNEGSKA (reference sequence). The CDR3 spans 14 residues. Trimming took off 6 bases at V and 9 bases at J, with 21 bases between the two ends. CDR3 sequence reads: CSAGRDAGISEQFF. The CDR3 DNA is TGCAGTGCCGGCCGGGACGCTGGTATTAGTGAGCAGTTCTTC.

In this sample, this clonotype turned up a few times. This chain connects TRBV16 to TRBJ1-1, with D unclear. The length of the CDR3 is 13 residues. Per germline, CDR1 KGHSY and CDR2 FQNENV. V lost 4 bases and J 6 bases, leaving 12 bases between the germline ends. The CDR3 protein is CASSPLVGSEAFF. CDR3 sequence (DNA): TGTGCCAGCAGCCCGCTAGTAGGATCTGAAGCTTTCTTT.

This clonotype has a handful of counts. V is TRBV6-5 and J is TRBJ1-1; D possibly corresponds to TRBD1 (5 bases). V was trimmed by 6 bases and J by 1 base, leaving 12 bases between them. Germline V CDR1 and CDR2: MNHEY, SVGAGI. The CDR3 contains 14 residues. CDR3 DNA: TGTGCCAGCAGGGGACCCGGGGGGAACACTGAAGCTTTCTTT. Translating it yields CASRGPGGNTEAFF.

This clonotype occurred many times. The chain couples TRBV20-1 to TRBJ2-7; unclear D gene. The CDR3 totals 14 residues. Germline assignment: CDR1 DFQATT and CDR2 SNEGSKA (reference sequence). V was pared by 0 bases and J by 3 bases, with 12 bases between. The CDR3: CSARESGGGYEQYF. The CDR3 DNA follows: TGCAGTGCTAGAGAGTCGGGCGGCGGCTACGAGCAGTACTTC.

This clonotype was detected ten times or more. The chain joins TRBV10-3 to TRBJ1-1; possibly TRBD1 for D (5 bases). Looked up from germline, CDR1 is ENHRY and CDR2 is SYGVKD. CDR3 length equals 14 residues. V dropped 3 bases and J dropped 1 base, with 9 bases sitting between them. The CDR3 sequence: CAISDFGANTEAFF. The CDR3 DNA reads TGTGCCATCAGTGACTTCGGGGCGAACACTGAAGCTTTCTTT.

This chain joins TRBV5-1 and TRBJ2-2; no clear D. Trimming shortened V by 0 bases and J by 7 bases, and 13 bases separated the two germline ends. The CDR3 runs 15 residues. Germline V gene lookup returns CDR1 SGHRS and CDR2 YFSETQ. This CDR3 is CASSLVVGALGELFF. CDR3 bases: TGCGCCAGCAGCTTGGTCGTGGGTGCTCTCGGGGAGCTGTTTTTT.

The V call is TRBV6-6, the J call TRBJ1-3; 8 nucleotides line up with TRBD1. CDR3 length equals 16 residues. V was clipped by 6 bases and J by 4 bases; unmatched bases: 11. The germline V gene has CDR1 MNHNY and CDR2 SVGAGI (reference sequence). CDR3 sequence: CASRDAGRGLGNTIYF. DNA for the CDR3: TGTGCCAGCAGAGACGCGGGCAGGGGGCTAGGAAACACCATATATTTT.

This clonotype was seen at least ten times. This sequence joins TRBV12-5 and TRBJ2-6; the D is unclear. The V end was cut by 1 base, the J end by 0 bases, with 4 bases between. The CDR3 is 15 amino acids. CDR1 LGHNT and CDR2 FRNRAP come from the germline V gene. The chain's CDR3 is CASGLGHSGANVLTF. CDR3 nucleotide sequence: TGTGCTAGTGGTTTGGGACACTCTGGGGCCAACGTCCTGACTTTC.

This clonotype appeared many times. V gene TRBV7-2 combines with J gene TRBJ2-3; 8 bases match TRBD2. Germline CDR1 SGHTA, CDR2 FQGNSA. Unmatched junction bases numbered 8, after V lost 6 bases and J lost 6 bases. The CDR3 has 14 amino acids. The CDR3 spells CASRPGGAWDTQYF. The DNA of the CDR3 is TGTGCCAGCAGGCCCGGGGGGGCCTGGGATACGCAGTATTTT.

This clonotype was recorded many times. J is TRBJ2-5 and V is TRBV7-2; D remains unclear. The germline gives CDR1 SGHTA, CDR2 FQGNSA. CDR3 length: 15 residues. V lost 4 bases, J lost 2 bases, and 14 bases lay in between. The CDR3 here is CASSYSPDLQETQYF. CDR3 bases: TGTGCCAGCAGCTACTCTCCGGATTTGCAAGAGACCCAGTACTTC.

The table lists this clonotype with many counts. The chain is built from TRBV6-5 and TRBJ1-2; no definite D call. Germline CDR1 is MNHEY and CDR2 is SVGAGI. The CDR3 contains 11 residues. The V and J ends lost 2 bases and 7 bases respectively, with 5 bases between them. CDR3 coding DNA: TGTGCCAGCAGTTACGAGGGTGGCTACACCTTC. Translation: CASSYEGGYTF.

This clonotype turned up a few times. V and J are TRBV7-9 and TRBJ2-7; D possibly corresponds to TRBD1 (7 bases). V was clipped by 5 bases and J by 3 bases, with 14 bases between them. The CDR3 spans 14 residues. The germline CDR1 and CDR2 sequences are SEHNR and FQNEAQ (reference sequence). The CDR3: CASSPAGQSYEQYV. The CDR3 region has the DNA TGTGCCAGCAGCCCGGCGGGACAGAGCTACGAGCAGTACGTC.

The chain uses TRBV2 and TRBJ2-5; 14 positions agree with TRBD2. The CDR3 sequence is 18 residues long. CDR1 and CDR2 (germline): SNHLY, FYNNEI. With V trimmed by 8 bases and J by 2 bases, 13 bases remained unmatched. The CDR3 sequence is CASSLRLAGGNLQETQYF. The CDR3 region has the DNA TGTGCCAGCTCCCTCCGACTAGCGGGGGGGAACCTTCAAGAGACCCAGTACTTC.

This clonotype was picked up a small number of times. This sequence joins TRBV4-3 and TRBJ2-2; the D gene could be TRBD1 or TRBD2 (5 bases each). The V end was cut by 2 bases, the J end by 8 bases, with 18 bases between. The CDR3 covers 16 residues. Germline-derived CDR1 and CDR2 are LGHNA and YSLEER. CDR3 bases: TGCGCCAGCAGCCAAATTGGGGGAAAGTTTTATGGGGAGCTGTTTTTT. Translated: CASSQIGGKFYGELFF.

The gene calls are TRBV4-3 and TRBJ2-5; the match to TRBD2 covers 11 bases. J lost 2 bases, V lost 1 base, and 6 bases had no gene match. CDR1 and CDR2 from the germline V gene are LGHNA and YSLEER. The CDR3 is 17 residues long. The CDR3 DNA reads as TGCGCCAGCAGCCAAGGTGCTAGCGGGGGGTTTCAAGAGACCCAGTACTTC. This translates into CASSQGASGGFQETQYF.

This clonotype has just a few counts. The chain recombines TRBV10-3 with TRBJ2-1, with 11 bases matching TRBD2. Germline V gene data show CDR1 as ENHRY and CDR2 as SYGVKD. V gave up 3 bases and J gave up 7 bases; unmatched junction bases: 8. This CDR3 is built from 16 residues. The CDR3 region is CAISDFSGGARNEQFF. DNA of the CDR3: TGTGCCATCAGTGATTTTAGCGGGGGGGCCCGAAATGAGCAGTTCTTC.